These 9 T cell receptor gamma chains were all obtained from the same sample, sequenced in a study of γδ T cells in repeated Plasmodium falciparum infection. Vgamma9/Vdelta2+ and Vdelta2-negative gammadelta T cells were flow-sorted from PBMC for bulk sequencing. TCRdb re-called clones from the multiplex PCR reads via CATT. The sample includes 25,000 to 35,000 gamma-chain clones, roughly 1.4% of them seen just once. Sequenced sample: gamma-delta T cells from blood. Receptor source: a pool of human donors (malaria-infected and uninfected, not separated).

Details on this clone: This DNA translates differently at residue 7 from the TCRdb protein, which is that of a much larger clone; a read error is likely, and the protein shown is the DNA's own translation. J is TRGJ1 or TRGJ2 and V is TRGV4. The J gene, left out of TCRdb, was set here by checking the DNA against germline. Germline V gene sequence: CDR1 EGSTGY, CDR2 YDSYTSSV. This CDR3 region has 14 residues. Trimming took 2 bases from V and 3 from J; bases not matched to a gene: 7. CDR3 nucleotides: TGTGCCACCTGGGATGATGGAATTTATTATAAGAAACTCTTT. The encoded protein is CATWDDGIYYKKLF.

Worth noting for this clone: This likely traces to a read error, being one base from a far larger clone. The sample carries other DNA sequences with the same CDR3. The chain carries TRGV9 and TRGJ1 or TRGJ2. No J gene is reported in TCRdb; it was inferred here by comparing the DNA with germline. From germline, CDR1 is GITISATS and CDR2 ISYDGTV (reference sequence). The CDR3 is made up of 11 amino acids. This chain's CDR3 is CALWEGFKKLF. The CDR3, as DNA: TGTGCCCTGTGGGAGGGATTTAAGAAACTCTTT.

About this clone itself: The TCRdb record carries a much larger clone's protein, which differs from this DNA's translation at residue 2; a read error is the likely cause, and the protein listed here is the DNA translation. The chain employs TRGV9 and TRGJP1. TCRdb lists no J gene, so it was determined here by aligning the DNA to germline. Germline V CDR1 and CDR2: GITISATS, ISYDGTV (reference sequence). The CDR3 has 13 residues. Here the CDR3 DNA reads TGTACCTTGTGGGAGGGCCCAGGTTGGTTCAAGATATTT. Translation gives CTLWEGPGWFKIF.

By sample share, this clone is medium-sized. CDR3: CATWDFSKLF. For the CDR3, the DNA is TGTGCCACCTGGGACTTCTCGAAACTCTTT. This chain joins TRGV5 and TRGJ1 or TRGJ2. Germline values: CDR1 VINAFY, CDR2 YDVSNSKD. Germline trimming cut 3 bases from V and 12 bases from J; bases unmatched to any gene: 5. The CDR3 loop spans 10 amino acids.

This clone showed up many times. TCRdb shows a much larger clone's protein in place of this DNA's translation, and the two differ at residue 4, likely through a read error; the protein shown is translated from the DNA. V gene TRGV9 combines with J gene TRGJ1 or TRGJ2. TCRdb offers no J gene call, so here the DNA was matched to germline to obtain one. Germline lookup yields CDR1 GITISATS and CDR2 ISYDGTV (reference sequence). The CDR3 extends over 15 amino acids. The CDR3 spells CALLEVSRNYYKKLF. The CDR3 DNA sequence: TGTGCCTTGTTGGAGGTCTCCAGGAATTATTATAAGAAACTCTTT.

This clone was detected ten times or more. This chain links TRGV9 with TRGJP1. Germline CDR1 and CDR2: GITISATS and ISYDGTV (reference sequence). The CDR3 loop spans 18 amino acids. The trim removed 2 bases at V and 3 bases at J, leaving 15 bases unmatched. The CDR3 nucleotides read TGTGCCTTGTGGGAGGCCGGATTCTTTGGATCCACTGGTTGGTTCAAGATATTT. Residues: CALWEAGFFGSTGWFKIF.

This clone was recorded at least ten times. This DNA's translation and the protein TCRdb lists, from a much larger clone, do not match at residue 9, likely due to a read error; the protein shown is translated from the DNA. The J gene has no call, while the V gene is TRGV9. This CDR3 has 11 amino acids. Germline assignment: CDR1 GITISATS and CDR2 ISYDGTV (reference sequence). The CDR3 protein is CALWEERKRLF. For the CDR3, the DNA is TGTGCCTTGTGGGAGGAACGTAAGAGACTCTTT.

The table lists this clone with many counts. The TCRdb protein, from a much larger clone, departs from this DNA's translation at residue 12, likely by read error; the protein shown derives from the DNA. The rearrangement uses TRGV9 and TRGJP2. The CDR3 runs to 16 residues. Germline V gene data show CDR1 as GITISATS and CDR2 as ISYDGTV (reference sequence). The CDR3 DNA reads TGTGCCTTGTGGGAGGTGGTTGGGGGTAGTGATCGGATCAAGACGTTT. This encodes CALWEVVGGSDRIKTF.

This clone was observed a few times. V and J are TRGV3 and TRGJ1 or TRGJ2. TCRdb supplies no J gene; here it was assigned by aligning the nucleotide sequence to germline. Trimming at V came to 6 bases and at J to 3 bases, leaving 8 bases not matched to a gene. The CDR3 is made up of 13 amino acids. Germline V gives CDR1 VTNTFY, CDR2 YDVSTARD (reference sequence). CDR3 residues: CATWTGGYYKKLF. The CDR3 nucleotides are TGTGCCACCTGGACAGGCGGTTATTATAAGAAACTCTTT.